A selection of T cell receptor beta chains follows, all from one sample in a study of CD8+CD57+ T cells in acquired aplastic anemia. Via MiXCR, TCRdb re-called the reads, giving one row per CDR3 protein. Of 160,000 or so distinct CDR3 sequences detected, around 48% appear once; the ten largest clones hold roughly 3.1%. Sequencing was carried out using sorted CD4+, CD8+, or CD8+CD57+ T cells (not recorded which) from PBMCs. The receptors originated from a human donor with aplastic anemia. CDR3s include the opening cysteine and the closing phenylalanine or tryptophan. Fields, in order: J gene, D gene, V gene, clone size, CDR3 DNA, CDR3 protein. The D gene is left open where the match is weak. Clone sizes are given selectively: once, few, many, or a class where the clone is expanded.

>TRBJ2-5|NA|TRBV14|many
TGTGCCAGCAGCCAAGATACAGAATTAGTGGAGACCCAGTACTTC
CASSQDTELVETQYF
>TRBJ2-7|NA|TRBV29-1|NA
TGCAGCGTTCAACCAAGCTCCTACGAGCAGTACTTC
CSVQPSSYEQYF
>TRBJ1-1|NA|TRBV6-1|many
TGTGCCAGCAGGAGTGGTTACCTCAGCGAAGCTTTCTTT
CASRSGYLSEAFF
>TRBJ2-7|NA|TRBV5-1|many
TGCGCCAGCCGCCACGGGGCAGGGTCAGCCTACGAGCAGTACTTC
CASRHGAGSAYEQYF
>TRBJ1-4|NA|TRBV6-5|NA
TGTGCCAGCAGTTACAGGCCCCTCGGGGGTAATGAAAAACTGTTTTTT
CASSYRPLGGNEKLFF
>TRBJ1-2|NA|TRBV2|few
TGTGCCAGCAGTTTAGTGGGGGGTGGGGGCTACACCTTC
CASSLVGGGGYTF
>TRBJ1-5|NA|TRBV5-6|many
TGTGCCAGCAGCTTGGGACATCCAAATCAGCCCCAGCATTTT
CASSLGHPNQPQHF
>TRBJ2-7|NA|TRBV7-8|few
TGTGCCAGCAGCCGAGGGGAGAAGTACGAGCAGTACTTC
CASSRGEKYEQYF
>TRBJ2-3|NA|TRBV2|many
TGTGCCAGCAGTGTCAGGGCCGTCTCTAGCACAGATACGCAGTATTTT
CASSVRAVSSTDTQYF
>TRBJ1-2|NA|TRBV6-2/TRBV6-3|many
TGTGCCAGCGCAGGGACGGTCAACTATGGCTACACCTTC
CASAGTVNYGYTF
>TRBJ2-3|NA|TRBV11-2|many
TGTGCCAGCAGCTTAACTCTACCGGGTTCCACAGATACGCAGTATTTT
CASSLTLPGSTDTQYF
>TRBJ2-1|NA|TRBV24-1|NA
TGTGCCAGCGGCGTCCTCCCCTCCTACAATGAGCAGTTCTTC
CASGVLPSYNEQFF
>TRBJ1-5|NA|TRBV25-1|NA
TGTGCCAGCAGTGATTATGAGAATCAGCCCCAGCATTTT
CASSDYENQPQHF
>TRBJ2-6|TRBD1|TRBV15|NA
TGTGCCACCAGCAGAACGGGACAGGTGTCTGGGGCCAACGTCCTGACTTTC
CATSRTGQVSGANVLTF
>TRBJ2-7|NA|TRBV11-2|many
TGTGCCAGCAGCTACTCCGGGACCAAGCCTTCCGAGCAGTACTTC
CASSYSGTKPSEQYF
>TRBJ1-2|NA|TRBV15|once
TGTGCCACCAGCAGAGAGGCAGGGTATTATGGCTACACCTTC
CATSREAGYYGYTF
>TRBJ2-5|NA|TRBV7-9|few
TGTGCCAGCAGCTTAGGAGGGACGGCCCAGTACTTC
CASSLGGTAQYF
>TRBJ2-1|TRBD2|TRBV6-1|many
TGTGCCAGCATTGGGGCGGGAGAGGTATCCTACAATGAGCAGTTCTTC
CASIGAGEVSYNEQFF
>TRBJ2-1|TRBD2|TRBV15|few
TGTGCCACCAGCAGAGGGACTAGCGGGACCAATGAGCAGTTCTTC
CATSRGTSGTNEQFF
>TRBJ2-5|NA|TRBV29-1|NA
TGCAGCGGTGTCGGCGGGGCGGCCCAAGAGACCCAGTACTTC
CSGVGGAAQETQYF
>TRBJ1-1|NA|TRBV20-1|many
TGCAGTGCTGGGGGGAAGTCTCGGACTGAAGCTTTCTTT
CSAGGKSRTEAFF
>TRBJ1-6|NA|TRBV20-1|NA
TGCAGTGCTAGAGTAACAAAACTCTCACCCCTCCACTTT
CSARVTKLSPLHF
>TRBJ1-1|NA|TRBV18|NA
TGTGCCAGCTCACCGCGGCAGCCCATGAACACTGAAGCTTTCTTT
CASSPRQPMNTEAFF
>TRBJ2-7|TRBD1|TRBV6-1|many
TGTGCCAGCAGGCCGAACAGGGGCCTTTCCTCCTACGAGCAGTACTTC
CASRPNRGLSSYEQYF
>TRBJ1-6|NA|TRBV10-3|NA
TGTGCCATCAGTGATTCAACAGGCAATTATAATTCACCCCTCCACTTT
CAISDSTGNYNSPLHF
>TRBJ2-3|TRBD2|TRBV9|NA
TGTGCCAGCAGCGGGACTAGCGGGAGAACAGATACGCAGTATTTT
CASSGTSGRTDTQYF
>TRBJ1-4|NA|TRBV6-1|few
TGTGCCAGCAGTCCTCCACTCGGAACTAATGAAAAACTGTTTTTT
CASSPPLGTNEKLFF
>TRBJ1-5|NA|TRBV3-1|many
TGTGCCAGCAGCCAAGATGTGGGGAGCAATCAGCCCCAGCATTTT
CASSQDVGSNQPQHF
>TRBJ1-2|TRBD1|TRBV2|many
TGTGCCAGCAGTGCGGTCAGGGGGAATGGCTACACCTTC
CASSAVRGNGYTF
>TRBJ2-5|NA|TRBV20-1|NA
TGCAGTGCTAGAGAAGACCAAGAGACCCAGTACTTC
CSAREDQETQYF
>TRBJ2-5|TRBD1|TRBV7-8|NA
TGTGCCAGCGGTATACAGGGGGCCCCAGAGACCCAGTACTTC
CASGIQGAPETQYF
>TRBJ2-1|TRBD2|TRBV5-1|NA
TGCGCCAGCAGAGAATTGGGACTAGCGGGAGGACGCTCCTACGATGAGCAGTTCTTC
CASRELGLAGGRSYDEQFF
>TRBJ1-1|NA|TRBV29-1|NA
TGTAGCGTTGAAAAAACAGGGAATTTAGCTTTCTTT
CSVEKTGNLAFF
>TRBJ2-2|NA|TRBV3-2|NA
TGTGCCTCTCACCAGGGACAGAAGACCGGGGAGCTGTTTTTT
CASHQGQKTGELFF
>TRBJ2-1|NA|TRBV14|NA
TGTGCCAGCAGCCAACCCGGGGCTCCTAATCTGGAGCAGTCCTTC
CASSQPGAPNLEQSF
>TRBJ1-5|NA|TRBV7-2|few
TGTGCCAGCAGCTATAGCCCCGGCAGCAATCAGCCCCAGCATTTT
CASSYSPGSNQPQHF
>TRBJ2-7|NA|TRBV11-2|NA
TGTGCCAGCACACGAAGTTCGGTTTGGATAGATTCCTCCTACGAGCAGTACTTC
CASTRSSVWIDSSYEQYF
>TRBJ2-7|NA|TRBV6-1|NA
TGTGCCAGCAGTGTGGGGGTGGTCTACGAGCAGTACTTC
CASSVGVVYEQYF
>TRBJ1-6|NA|TRBV12-3/TRBV12-4|NA
TGTGCCAGCAGTTTCGGGTCCTACCGTGGCCAAGCCCTCCACTTT
CASSFGSYRGQALHF
>TRBJ2-7|TRBD2|TRBV20-1|many
TGCAGTGCGCGACTAGCGGGATTCAGCGAGCAGTACTTC
CSARLAGFSEQYF